A selection of T cell receptor beta chains follows, all from one sample in a study of shared clonotypes between healthy human individuals. Here immunoSEQ multiplex PCR was the method, and the copy in TCRdb shows in-frame clones only, minus some. Among 560,000 or so clones listed, approximately 96% were seen once. The specimen was naive CD8+ T cells sorted from blood. These receptors all stem from a woman aged 25 to 45 in good health. Both conserved end residues are part of each CDR3. A D gene is named only where the DNA matches it firmly. A row's size may be missing; if present it is once, few, many or a size class.

D gene,J gene,clone size,V gene,CDR3 length,CDR3 DNA,CDR3 protein
TRBD2,TRBJ2-5,NA,TRBV5-5,15,TGTGCCAGCAGCTCCACTAGCGGGAGGACCGAGACCCAGTACTTC,CASSSTSGRTETQYF
TRBD1,TRBJ1-2,NA,TRBV6-5,12,TGTGCCAGCAGTTGGACAGGGGACGGCTACACCTTC,CASSWTGDGYTF
TRBD2,TRBJ2-1,NA,TRBV7-9,16,TGTGCCAGCAGCCATATCCCTAGCGGGAGGGCCAATGAGCAGTTCTTC,CASSHIPSGRANEQFF
NA,TRBJ2-7,NA,TRBV27,14,TGTGCCAGCAGTTCCCTGGGGGCATCCTACGAGCAGTACTTC,CASSSLGASYEQYF
NA,TRBJ1-1,NA,TRBV19,13,TGTGCCAGTAGCCTCCTCGGGGAGACTGAAGCTTTCTTT,CASSLLGETEAFF
TRBD2,TRBJ2-3,NA,TRBV19,14,TGTGCCAGTAGTATCGCGGGAGACACAGATACGCAGTATTTT,CASSIAGDTDTQYF
NA,TRBJ2-1,NA,TRBV27,14,TGTGCCAGCAGTTATCGGGGGAATTACAATGAGCAGTTCTTC,CASSYRGNYNEQFF
NA,TRBJ2-1,NA,TRBV7-9,11,TGTGCCAGCAGCTTAGGGGAAGAGCAGTTCTTC,CASSLGEEQFF
NA,TRBJ2-7,NA,TRBV9,12,TGTGCCAGCAGCCGCACAGGGTCCGAGCAGTACTTC,CASSRTGSEQYF
NA,TRBJ1-2,NA,TRBV19,14,TGTGCCAGTAGACCCGGAGAGGGGGTGAGTGGCTACACCTTC,CASRPGEGVSGYTF
TRBD1,TRBJ2-7,NA,TRBV10-1,14,TGCGCCAGCAGTGAGTCGACAGGGACCTACGAGCAGTACTTC,CASSESTGTYEQYF
TRBD2,TRBJ2-2,once,TRBV5-1,16,TGCGCCAGCAGCTTGGCTAGCGGGAGTAGGGTCGGGGAGCTGTTTTTT,CASSLASGSRVGELFF
TRBD1,TRBJ2-3,NA,TRBV27,16,TGTGCCAGCAGTTTACGTCAGACAGGGAGTATAGATACGCAGTATTTT,CASSLRQTGSIDTQYF
TRBD2,TRBJ2-1,NA,TRBV5-6,17,TGTGCCAGCAGCTCAGGGGGACTAGCGGGAATCGTGTATGAGCAGTTCTTC,CASSSGGLAGIVYEQFF
NA,TRBJ2-3,NA,TRBV6-5,12,TGTGCCAGCAGCCCCAGGGGAGTTACGCAGTATTTT,CASSPRGVTQYF
NA,TRBJ1-5,NA,TRBV5-6,14,TGTGCCAGCAGCTTGGGCGTCACGAATCAGCCCCAGCATTTT,CASSLGVTNQPQHF
NA,TRBJ1-5,NA,TRBV5-8,13,TGTGCCAGCAGCTGGGGCCCCAATCAGCCCCAGCATTTT,CASSWGPNQPQHF
NA,TRBJ2-7,once,TRBV7-8,13,TGTGCCAGCAGCTTAGCTCGGGACTACGAGCAGTACTTC,CASSLARDYEQYF
NA,TRBJ2-7,NA,TRBV9,13,TGTGCCAGCAGCTTCGGACTGGGGTACGAGCAGTACTTC,CASSFGLGYEQYF
NA,TRBJ2-7,NA,TRBV6-6,12,TGTGCCAGCAGTTACATAAGGAACGAGCAGTACTTC,CASSYIRNEQYF
TRBD2,TRBJ2-1,NA,TRBV29-1,16,TGCAGCGTTGCCGTTTTCGAGGGACTAGGGGGTTGGGAGCAGTTCTTC,CSVAVFEGLGGWEQFF
NA,TRBJ2-2,NA,TRBV14,16,TGTGCCAGCAGCCAAGAAAGGCAGGGTCCCACCGGGGAGCTGTTTTTT,CASSQERQGPTGELFF
TRBD1,TRBJ1-2,NA,TRBV2,13,TGTGCCAGCAGTTCGGGACAGGGGATTGGCTACACCTTC,CASSSGQGIGYTF
NA,TRBJ2-1,NA,TRBV28,16,TGTGCCAGCAGTTTAGGTCTCCGTCTGGGCTACAATGAGCAGTTCTTC,CASSLGLRLGYNEQFF
TRBD2,TRBJ2-7,once,TRBV9,16,TGTGCCAGCAGCGCGCCGGGACTAGCGGGAGCGGGCGAGCAGTACTTC,CASSAPGLAGAGEQYF
NA,TRBJ1-5,NA,TRBV27,15,TGTGCCAGCAGTCCCCTAGGTGGAAGCAATCAGCCCCAGCATTTT,CASSPLGGSNQPQHF
TRBD2,TRBJ2-7,once,TRBV11-2,15,TGTGCCAGCAGCCATCCTAGCGGGAGGCAATACGAGCAGTACTTC,CASSHPSGRQYEQYF
NA,TRBJ2-7,NA,TRBV27,13,TGTGCCAGCAGTCAGGGACCCGGATACGAGCAGTACTTC,CASSQGPGYEQYF
NA,TRBJ2-1,NA,TRBV2,14,TGTGCCAGCAAATCAACTATCAGCTACAATGAGCAGTTCTTC,CASKSTISYNEQFF
NA,TRBJ2-7,NA,TRBV30,13,TGTGCCTGGAGCCCCGGTGGGGGACGCGAGCAGTACTTC,CAWSPGGGREQYF
NA,TRBJ1-5,NA,TRBV28,14,TGTGCCAGCAGTGACGCTTGGGATGATCAGCCCCAGCATTTT,CASSDAWDDQPQHF
NA,TRBJ2-7,NA,TRBV6-6,14,TGTGCCAGCAGTGAGGCCGGGACAAGCTACGAGCAGTACTTC,CASSEAGTSYEQYF
NA,TRBJ2-4,NA,TRBV29-1,11,TGCAGCGTTACGAGTGAAAACATTCAGTACTTC,CSVTSENIQYF
NA,TRBJ1-1,NA,TRBV19,11,TGTGCCAGTAGTATGGGCAGAAGGGCTTTCTTT,CASSMGRRAFF
TRBD1,TRBJ2-7,NA,TRBV13,14,TGTGCCAGCAGCCGGGACAGGGACTCCTACGAGCAGTACTTC,CASSRDRDSYEQYF
TRBD1,TRBJ1-5,NA,TRBV27,15,TGTGCCAGCAGGACCGGGACAGGGGTTTCTCAGCCCCAGCATTTT,CASRTGTGVSQPQHF
TRBD1,TRBJ2-7,NA,TRBV5-4,15,TGTGCCAGCAGCCTCTCGGACAGGGCATACTACGAGCAGTACTTC,CASSLSDRAYYEQYF
TRBD2,TRBJ2-2,NA,TRBV4-1,15,TGCGCCAGCAGCCACCGAAGCGGGAGTAACGGGGAGCTGTTTTTT,CASSHRSGSNGELFF
NA,TRBJ2-1,NA,TRBV29-1,13,TGCAGCGTTGAAGACGGGACTTATGGTGAGCAGTTCTTC,CSVEDGTYGEQFF
TRBD2,TRBJ2-7,NA,TRBV27,18,TGTGCCAGCAGTCCTCTCCCCTTGACTAGCGGGAGCTCCTACGAGCAGTACTTC,CASSPLPLTSGSSYEQYF
NA,TRBJ2-5,NA,TRBV19,14,TGTGCCAGTAGTCGAGGGGAACATCCAGAGACCCAGTACTTC,CASSRGEHPETQYF
TRBD1,TRBJ2-3,NA,TRBV27,16,TGTGCCAGCAGTCTATTTGGGACAGGGCGGTCAGATACGCAGTATTTT,CASSLFGTGRSDTQYF
NA,TRBJ1-3,NA,TRBV28,14,TGTGCCAGCAGTCCCCAGGTTACTGGAAACACCATATATTTT,CASSPQVTGNTIYF
NA,TRBJ2-7,NA,TRBV5-1,15,TGCGCCAGCCGCCTAAGGGGGAGGAACTCCTACGAGCAGTACTTC,CASRLRGRNSYEQYF
NA,TRBJ1-1,NA,TRBV7-9,12,TGTGCCAGCAGCTGGGAGCAAGCCGAAGCTTTCTTT,CASSWEQAEAFF
NA,TRBJ2-1,NA,TRBV7-2,12,TGTGCCGGGGGTGAGCAGGGGAATGAGCAGTTCTTC,CAGGEQGNEQFF
TRBD2,TRBJ2-3,NA,TRBV4-1,16,TGCGCCAGCAGCCAAACCACTAGCGGTCGCACAGATACGCAGTATTTT,CASSQTTSGRTDTQYF
NA,TRBJ2-1,NA,TRBV27,16,TGTGCCAGCAGCCCCGGGCCCCGCCCTCCTACGGATGAGCAGTTCTTC,CASSPGPRPPTDEQFF
NA,TRBJ2-7,NA,TRBV10-1,15,TGCGCCAGCAGTCCCTCTAGGTTGAAAGGCTACGAGCAGTACTTC,CASSPSRLKGYEQYF
NA,TRBJ2-5,NA,TRBV5-1,17,TGCGCCAGCAGCTTGGAGACGTGGGCGCAAGGGGAAGAGACCCAGTACTTC,CASSLETWAQGEETQYF
NA,TRBJ2-5,NA,TRBV13,14,TGTGCCAGCAGCTTGGGCGGGGCCGGGGAGACCCAGTACTTC,CASSLGGAGETQYF
TRBD1,TRBJ1-1,once,TRBV28,15,TGTGCCAGCAGTGATCGGGACAGGGTCGACACTGAAGCTTTCTTT,CASSDRDRVDTEAFF
NA,TRBJ1-2,NA,TRBV7-9,15,TGTGCCAGCAGCTCTAGTCCGGATTTTAACTATGGCTACACCTTC,CASSSSPDFNYGYTF
TRBD1,TRBJ1-2,NA,TRBV11-2,14,TGTGCCAGCAGCCTTCCCGGGACAGGCTATGGCTACACCTTC,CASSLPGTGYGYTF
TRBD2,TRBJ2-5,NA,TRBV15,16,TGTGCCACCAGCAGAGGACGACTAGCGGGAGAAAAGACCCAGTACTTC,CATSRGRLAGEKTQYF
TRBD2,TRBJ2-2,NA,TRBV13,20,TGTGCCAGCAGCACCCACCCCGGGACTAGCGGAAGACCCGACACCGGGGAGCTGTTTTTT,CASSTHPGTSGRPDTGELFF
TRBD2,TRBJ2-7,NA,TRBV5-1,16,TGCGCCAGCAGCTTTCCGACTAGCGGGTACCCCTACGAGCAGTACTTC,CASSFPTSGYPYEQYF
TRBD1,TRBJ2-7,NA,TRBV28,15,TGTGCCGGATCACGACCGGGACAGGGCTCCTACGAGCAGTACTTC,CAGSRPGQGSYEQYF
NA,TRBJ1-2,NA,TRBV27,18,TGTGCCAGCAGTTCCCTCTCAGCACAACCAGCTAATAACTATGGCTACACCTTC,CASSSLSAQPANNYGYTF
NA,TRBJ1-4,NA,TRBV19,15,TGTGCCAGTAGCCCCGAGGACAGAAGGGATGAAAAACTGTTTTTT,CASSPEDRRDEKLFF